One and the same sample provided the 26 T cell receptor beta chains below, sequenced in a study of blood T cell repertoires in COVID-19. TCRdb's copy holds only in-frame clones and misses some; the assay was immunoSEQ multiplex PCR. Here the sample spans roughly 120,000 clones, about 79% being singletons. The sequencing sample was made of peripheral blood. The receptors stem from a man in his 70s with acute or convalescent COVID-19.

This clone was seen once. Its ends do not fully match the called genes, so a read error is possible. V is TRBV5-6 and J is TRBJ1-2, with D perhaps matching TRBD1 (6 bases). This CDR3 has 11 amino acids. Germline CDR1 and CDR2: SGHDT and YYEEEE. CDR3 bases: TGTGCCAGCAGCTTGAGGGGGAGGGTTGCCTTC. It yields the protein CASSLRGRVAF.

The CDR3 loop is CASSLGPYRNTEAFF. The CDR3 DNA reads as TGTGCCAGCAGCTTAGGGCCATATCGGAACACTGAAGCTTTCTTT. The J gene is TRBJ1-1, the V gene TRBV7-9; D call uncertain. CDR1 and CDR2 (germline): SEHNR, FQNEAQ (reference sequence). The CDR3 totals 15 residues. V was clipped by 1 base and J by 1 base, with 10 bases between them.

This rearrangement joins TRBV2 to TRBJ1-5; a possible D gene is TRBD1 (6 bases). The V and J ends lost 5 bases and 4 bases respectively, with 18 bases between them. This CDR3 is 16 amino acids long. Per the germline V gene, CDR1 is SNHLY and CDR2 is FYNNEI. The CDR3 DNA follows: TGTGCCAGCAGTTTCAGTCGGGGGGCAGGAAATCAGCCCCAGCATTTT. As protein: CASSFSRGAGNQPQHF.

The V and J genes are TRBV5-1 and TRBJ1-3; TRBD1 aligns across 7 bases. V was pared by 9 bases and J by 7 bases, with 7 bases of the junction left unmatched. CDR1 and CDR2 (germline): SGHRS, YFSETQ. The CDR3 runs 12 residues. The chain's CDR3 is CAIHRGKNTIYF. CDR3 nucleotide sequence: TGCGCCATCCACAGGGGCAAGAACACCATATATTTT.

The chain joins TRBV7-2 to TRBJ2-7; D possibly corresponds to TRBD2 (6 bases). Trimming took off 1 base at V and 3 bases at J, with 16 bases between the two ends. The V gene's germline CDR1 is SGHTA and CDR2 FQGNSA. The CDR3 length is 16 residues. The CDR3 spells CASSLVGGPTDYEQYF. The CDR3 DNA reads TGTGCCAGCAGCTTAGTTGGAGGGCCTACTGACTACGAGCAGTACTTC.

The chain carries TRBV6-5 and TRBJ1-1; 7 bases align to TRBD1. This CDR3 has 15 amino acids. V shed 2 bases, J shed 5 bases, and the junction held 8 bases outside the gene matches. Germline CDR1 reads MNHEY; CDR2 reads SVGAGI. CDR3 nucleotides: TGTGCCAGCAGTTACGTGACAGGGTCTGGGACTGAAGCTTTCTTT. Translated: CASSYVTGSGTEAFF.

This chain uses TRBV5-8 with TRBJ1-2, with D maybe TRBD1 (5 bases). This CDR3 is 12 amino acids long. V was pared by 0 bases and J by 8 bases, with 8 bases between. Germline CDR1 is SGHTS and CDR2 is YDEGEE. The CDR3 DNA reads TGTGCCAGCAGCTTGGGGTCAGGGGGCTACACCTTC. Translated: CASSLGSGGYTF.

The rearrangement joins TRBV5-1 to TRBJ1-6; possibly TRBD1 for D (5 bases). The CDR3 extends over 14 amino acids. The germline V gene has CDR1 SGHRS and CDR2 YFSETQ. Trimming took 1 base from V and 8 from J, leaving 10 bases between them. The CDR3 DNA sequence: TGCGCCAGCAGCTTGTCAGGGTACGATTCACCCCTCCACTTT. Translation: CASSLSGYDSPLHF. The whole variable domain, filled in from reference TRBV5-1 and TRBJ1-6, reads KAGVTQTPRYLIKTRGQQVTLSCSPISGHRSVSWYQQTPGQGLQFLFEYFSETQRNKGNFPGRFSGRQFSNSRSEMNVSTLELGDSALYLCASSLSGYDSPLHFGNGTRLTVT.

The chain is built from TRBV27 and TRBJ1-2, with TRBD1 matching over 7 bases. Germline CDR1 is MNHEY and CDR2 is SMNVEV (reference sequence). The CDR3 spans 13 residues. Losses at the gene ends were 10 bases for V and 4 bases for J; bases not matched to a gene: 9. In DNA form, the CDR3 reads TGTGCCAACATCGGGACAGTCAGCTATGGCTACACCTTC. As protein: CANIGTVSYGYTF.

The chain is built from TRBV19 and TRBJ1-6, with 8 bases aligning to TRBD1. The germline V gene encodes CDR1 LNHDA and CDR2 SQIVND (reference sequence). The V segment lost 4 bases and the J segment 18 bases; nucleotides outside the gene matches: 11. This CDR3 comprises 13 residues. CDR3 residues: CASSTGQAVMPHF. The CDR3 nucleotides read TGTGCCAGTAGTACGGGACAGGCGGTAATGCCCCACTTT.

The rearrangement uses TRBV7-2 and TRBJ1-3; D is perhaps TRBD1 (5 bases). CDR1 SGHTA and CDR2 FQGNSA come from the germline V gene. There are 16 residues in the CDR3. Trimming removed 2 bases from V and 2 bases from J, with 13 bases in between. The CDR3 DNA is TGTGCCAGCAGCTTACAAGGGGTTCTCACTGGAAACACCATATATTTT. Amino acids: CASSLQGVLTGNTIYF.

The rearrangement links TRBV14 to TRBJ2-1; TRBD2 aligns across 11 bases. The germline gives CDR1 SGHDN, CDR2 FVKESK. Trimming removed 1 base from V and 10 bases from J; junction bases left unmatched: 6. The CDR3 is 15 residues long. CDR3 in DNA: TGTGCCAGCAGCCAAGTGATTAGCGGGGGGGCAGAGCAGTTCTTC. The encoded protein is CASSQVISGGAEQFF.

This rearrangement joins TRBV15 to TRBJ2-7; 9 bases line up with TRBD1. The length of the CDR3 is 16 residues. The germline CDR1 and CDR2 sequences are LNHNV and YYDKDF (reference sequence). V trimming: 1 base; J trimming: 6 bases; junction bases outside the gene matches: 10. CDR3 residues: CATSRATGTGSGEQYF. The CDR3 region has the DNA TGTGCCACCAGCAGAGCCACCGGGACAGGGTCTGGCGAGCAGTACTTC.

This chain links TRBV7-2 with TRBJ1-2; weak D call: TRBD1 (5 bases). Deletions cut 6 bases from V and 4 bases from J, with 21 bases between. Germline V lookup: CDR1 SGHTA, CDR2 FQGNSA. The CDR3 has 16 residues. CDR3 loop: CASSPDGTGGSYGYTF. For the CDR3, the DNA is TGTGCCAGCAGTCCCGACGGAACGGGGGGAAGCTATGGCTACACCTTC.

This sequence joins TRBV6-1 and TRBJ1-2, with D unclear. Trimming removed 2 bases from V and 2 bases from J, with 12 bases in between. The length of the CDR3 is 15 residues. Looked up from germline, CDR1 is MNHNS and CDR2 is SASEGT. CDR3 in DNA: TGTGCCAGCAGTGAATGGAAGGCGGGGAACTATGGCTACACCTTC. This sequence encodes CASSEWKAGNYGYTF.

There are a few counts of this clone. Distinct nucleotide sequences in the sample also encode this CDR3. This rearrangement joins TRBV5-4 to TRBJ1-2; perhaps TRBD1 as D (6 bases). The CDR3 totals 14 residues. The germline CDR1 and CDR2 sequences are SGHNT and YYREEE (reference sequence). The V end lost 1 base, the J end lost 1 base, and 8 bases lay between the germline ends. CDR3 loop: CASSLRGYNYGYTF. The CDR3 region has the DNA TGTGCCAGCAGCTTGAGGGGGTATAACTATGGCTACACCTTC. The full variable domain, in which reference TRBV5-4 and TRBJ1-2 provide the parts outside the CDR3, is ETGVTQSPTHLIKTRGQQVTLRCSSQSGHNTVSWYQQALGQGPQFIFQYYREEENGRGNFPPRFSGLQFPNYSSELNVNALELDDSALYLCASSLRGYNYGYTFGSGTRLTVV.

The chain is built from TRBV2 and TRBJ1-4; 8 bases map to TRBD1. The V gene's germline CDR1 is SNHLY and CDR2 FYNNEI. J gave up 6 bases and V 8 bases, and 11 bases lay outside the gene matches. The CDR3 runs to 15 residues. The CDR3 is CASSVEGQGDEKLFF. The CDR3 DNA reads as TGTGCCAGCTCGGTTGAAGGACAGGGAGATGAAAAACTGTTTTTT.

The chain combines TRBV3-1 (or the pseudogene TRBV3-2) with TRBJ2-1; D possibly corresponds to TRBD2 (5 bases). This CDR3 is built from 14 residues. Germline-derived CDR1 and CDR2 are LGHDT and YNNKEL (reference sequence). V was clipped by 1 base and J by 7 bases, with 11 bases between them. This chain's CDR3 is CASSQGPSSNEQFF. The CDR3 nucleotides are TGTGCCAGCAGCCAAGGACCTAGCTCTAATGAGCAGTTCTTC.

The chain recombines TRBV7-9 with TRBJ1-4; D is uncertain. CDR1 and CDR2 (germline): SEHNR, FQNEAQ (reference sequence). This CDR3 has 13 amino acids. Trimming took off 1 base at V and 5 bases at J, with 5 bases between the two ends. CDR3 protein: CASSLVENEKLFF. DNA for the CDR3: TGTGCCAGCAGCTTAGTGGAGAATGAAAAACTGTTTTTT.

This clone has just one count. The rearrangement links TRBV30 to TRBJ1-1, with D perhaps TRBD1 (5 bases). CDR3 length equals 13 residues. In germline, CDR1 is GTSNPN, CDR2 SVGIG (reference sequence). Trimming removed 0 bases from V and 2 bases from J, with 7 bases in between. CDR3 in DNA: TGTGCCTGGAGTGTACAGGATAACACTGAAGCTTTCTTT. It yields the protein CAWSVQDNTEAFF.

The J gene is TRBJ2-7, the V gene TRBV3-1 (or the pseudogene TRBV3-2); D may be TRBD2 (5 bases). Germline V gives CDR1 LGHDT, CDR2 YNNKEL (reference sequence). V lost 3 bases to trimming and J lost 6 bases, with 12 bases between them. This CDR3 spans 13 amino acids. CDR3 sequence reads: CASSQWPRGEQYF. DNA of the CDR3: TGTGCCAGCAGCCAGTGGCCCCGGGGCGAGCAGTACTTC.

This clone was observed a handful of times. The chain uses TRBV4-2 and TRBJ1-2; D perhaps matches TRBD1 (6 bases). V was pared by 0 bases and J by 4 bases, with 18 bases between. This CDR3 contains 17 residues. The V gene's germline CDR1 is LGHNA and CDR2 YNFKEQ. CDR3 protein: CASSQELGGGRGYGYTF. The CDR3 nucleotides are TGTGCCAGCAGCCAAGAATTAGGCGGGGGGCGAGGCTATGGCTACACCTTC.

The V call is TRBV9, the J call TRBJ1-4; 11 nucleotides align to TRBD1. Germline V gene lookup returns CDR1 SGDLS and CDR2 YYNGEE. This CDR3 has 16 amino acids. Losses at the gene ends were 4 bases for V and 7 bases for J; bases not matched to a gene: 9. CDR3 in DNA: TGTGCCAGCAGCTCCCGGACAGGGGGCGATTCTGAAAAACTGTTTTTT. It translates to CASSSRTGGDSEKLFF.

The chain carries TRBV7-2 and TRBJ2-1; 10 bases fit TRBD1. V lost 5 bases and J lost 1; bases outside the gene matches: 2. The CDR3 totals 15 residues. The germline V gene encodes CDR1 SGHTA and CDR2 FQGNSA. Written as DNA, the CDR3 is TGTGCCAGCAGCCCGGGACAGGGGTCCTACAATGAGCAGTTCTTC. As protein: CASSPGQGSYNEQFF.

V is TRBV6-5 and J is TRBJ1-2; D may be TRBD1 (5 bases). The CDR3 totals 14 residues. Between the trimmed V and J ends, which lost 7 bases and 8 bases, there was a span of 20 bases. Per the germline V gene, CDR1 is MNHEY and CDR2 is SVGAGI. The CDR3 region has the DNA TGTGCCAGCACCAAGGGACTCATAGGGGAGGGCTACACCTTC. Its protein product is CASTKGLIGEGYTF.

J is TRBJ2-3 and V is TRBV12-3 or TRBV12-4; D possibly corresponds to TRBD2 (5 bases). Trimming shortened V by 2 bases and J by 5 bases, and 8 bases separated the two germline ends. The CDR3 has 13 amino acids. For the CDR3, the DNA is TGTGCCAGCAGTTTAAGCGGAGAAGATACGCAGTATTTT. It is translated as CASSLSGEDTQYF.